The rows below give T cell receptor beta chains drawn from one sample of a study of CD8+ T cells in alopecia areata. Some clones are missing from TCRdb's copy, which holds only in-frame ones; the method was immunoSEQ multiplex PCR. The repertoire holds 150,000 to 200,000 clones, with about 54% as singletons. The specimen was CD4+ T cells sorted from blood. The receptors derive from a human donor in good health. Both conserved end residues are part of each CDR3. Each record gives: J gene, D gene, clone size, V gene, CDR3 length, CDR3 DNA, CDR3 protein. The D gene is left open where the match is weak. The size entry is marked missing in some rows and otherwise reads once, few, many or a size class.

TRBJ2-7 TRBD2 - TRBV29-1 13 TGCAGCGTCGGGGGAGGGAGCTTCTACGAGCAGTACTTC CSVGGGSFYEQYF
TRBJ2-5 - - TRBV5-1 14 TGCGCCAGCAGCTTGGCGGGACCCGGAGAGACCCAGTACTTC CASSLAGPGETQYF
TRBJ2-3 TRBD1 - TRBV6-1 16 TGTGCCAGCAGTGAGACGACAGGGATTTCGACAGATACGCAGTATTTT CASSETTGISTDTQYF
TRBJ2-7 - - TRBV25-1 13 TGTGCCAGCACGCACGGACGAGCCTACGAGCAGTACTTC CASTHGRAYEQYF
TRBJ2-1 TRBD2 few TRBV10-3 16 TGTGCCATCAGGGCGGGACTAGCGGGAGGGAGGAATGAGCAGTTCTTC CAIRAGLAGGRNEQFF
TRBJ1-1 - - TRBV30 11 TGTGCCTGGAGTGATGGCCTTGAAGCTTTCTTT CAWSDGLEAFF
TRBJ2-1 TRBD2 once TRBV5-6 16 TGTGCCAGCAGCTCGACCCGGACTAGCGCTAACAATGAGCAGTTCTTC CASSSTRTSANNEQFF
TRBJ2-4 - few TRBV4-1 18 TGCGCCAGCAGCCAAGGGATCCAGGCCCCAAATCGGGGAAACATTCAGTACTTC CASSQGIQAPNRGNIQYF
TRBJ1-1 - few TRBV29-1 14 TGCAGCGTCGATTTGGGACGGATGAACACTGAAGCTTTCTTT CSVDLGRMNTEAFF
TRBJ2-5 - - TRBV9 13 TGTGCCAGCAGCGTAGCTACGGGGGAGACCCAGTACTTC CASSVATGETQYF
TRBJ2-2 - few TRBV5-1 14 TGCGCCAGCAGCAATATAGGCGGCACCGGGGAGCTGTTTTTT CASSNIGGTGELFF
TRBJ2-1 TRBD1 - TRBV19 13 TGTGCCACACGACAGGGGAAGTGGAATGAGCAGTTCTTC CATRQGKWNEQFF
TRBJ1-1 - once TRBV29-1 12 TGCAGCGTTGTGCGTGTGAACACTGAAGCTTTCTTT CSVVRVNTEAFF
TRBJ2-6 - few TRBV2 17 TGTGCCAGCAGTGAAGCGCTCCAATGGGTTGGGGCCAACGTCCTGACTTTC CASSEALQWVGANVLTF